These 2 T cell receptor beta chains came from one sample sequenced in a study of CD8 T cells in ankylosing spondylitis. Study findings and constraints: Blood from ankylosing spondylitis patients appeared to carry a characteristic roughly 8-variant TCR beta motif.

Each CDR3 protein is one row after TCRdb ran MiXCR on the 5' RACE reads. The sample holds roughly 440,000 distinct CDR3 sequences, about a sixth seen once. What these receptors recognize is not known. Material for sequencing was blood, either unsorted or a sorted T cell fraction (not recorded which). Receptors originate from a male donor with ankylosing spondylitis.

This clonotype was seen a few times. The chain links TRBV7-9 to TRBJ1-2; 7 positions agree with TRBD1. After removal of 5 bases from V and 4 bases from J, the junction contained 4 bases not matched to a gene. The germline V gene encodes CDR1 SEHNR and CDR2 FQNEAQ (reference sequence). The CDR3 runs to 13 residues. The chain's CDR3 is CASSARDSYGYTF. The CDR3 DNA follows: TGTGCCAGCAGCGCCCGGGACAGCTATGGCTACACCTTC.

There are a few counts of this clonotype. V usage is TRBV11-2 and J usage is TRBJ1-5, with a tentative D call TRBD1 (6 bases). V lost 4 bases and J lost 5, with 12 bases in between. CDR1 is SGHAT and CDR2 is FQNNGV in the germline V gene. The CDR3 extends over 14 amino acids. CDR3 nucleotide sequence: TGTGCCAGCAGCTCAACAGGGCCCCATCAGCCCCAGCATTTT. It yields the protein CASSSTGPHQPQHF.